The 20 T cell receptor beta chains below all came from one sample that was sequenced in a study of Ad26.COV2.S vaccination and SARS-CoV-2 variants. The table came from immunoSEQ multiplex PCR; TCRdb's copy has only in-frame clones and leaves some out. The sample comprises 400,000 or so clones, about 88% of which are singletons, and approximately 3.7% rests with the top ten. Treatment here: over 15 received Ad26.COV2.S at low or high dose, single or two shots; 5 received placebo; per-sample allocation not given. Specimens were obtained on day 63 following the first vaccine or placebo injection. The starting material was peripheral blood, obtained in a trial of Ad26.COV2.S vaccine versus placebo. The receptors come from a person between 18 and 59 years old who received the Ad26.COV2.S COVID-19 vaccine or a placebo.

This clone came up a few times. The CDR3 here is CASSVDGQGRNQPQHF. The CDR3 bases are TGCGCCAGCAGCGTTGATGGACAGGGGAGGAATCAGCCCCAGCATTTT. V gene TRBV5-1 combines with J gene TRBJ1-5; 9 bases are shared with TRBD1. V lost 4 bases to trimming and J lost 4 bases; unmatched junction nucleotides: 9. CDR3 length: 16 amino acids. Germline CDR1 reads SGHRS; CDR2 reads YFSETQ.

This sequence joins TRBV18 and TRBJ1-1; TRBD1 agrees at 8 bases. Germline V gene lookup returns CDR1 KGHSH and CDR2 LQKENI. V was clipped by 6 bases and J by 0 bases; unmatched bases: 3. The CDR3 is made up of 14 amino acids. CDR3 DNA: TGTGCCAGCTCGGCGGACAGGGTGAACACTGAAGCTTTCTTT. Protein product: CASSADRVNTEAFF.

The chain uses TRBV27 and TRBJ2-7; no firm D call. The CDR3 is 13 residues long. In germline, CDR1 is MNHEY, CDR2 SMNVEV (reference sequence). V lost 8 bases and J 0 bases, leaving 11 bases between the germline ends. The CDR3 here is CASSYSPSYEQYF. In nucleotides, the CDR3 is TGTGCCAGCTCGTACTCTCCCTCCTACGAGCAGTACTTC.

Written as DNA, the CDR3 is TGTGCCATCAGTGAAGGGACAGGGAACTATGGCTACACCTTC. Its translation is CAISEGTGNYGYTF. This sequence joins TRBV10-3 and TRBJ1-2; 9 nucleotides match TRBD1. The germline CDR1 and CDR2 sequences are ENHRY and SYGVKD. V lost 3 bases and J lost 2; bases outside the gene matches: 1. The length of the CDR3 is 14 residues.

J is TRBJ1-5 and V is TRBV19; D not resolved. This CDR3 spans 16 amino acids. Trimming left V 2 bases short and J 2 bases short, with 13 bases between. The germline V gene encodes CDR1 LNHDA and CDR2 SQIVND (reference sequence). As DNA, the CDR3 is TGTGCCAGTAGTATAATCCAGGCGGTGGGCAATCAGCCCCAGCATTTT. Encoded protein: CASSIIQAVGNQPQHF.

The J gene is TRBJ1-6, the V gene TRBV30; 9 nucleotides align to TRBD1. CDR1 is GTSNPN, CDR2 SVGIG, per germline (reference sequence). The V and J ends lost 0 bases and 11 bases, in that order; junction bases with no gene match: 8. The CDR3 has 15 amino acids. CDR3: CAWSVGTGPLTPLHF. For the CDR3, the DNA is TGTGCCTGGAGTGTTGGGACAGGGCCACTTACACCCCTCCACTTT.

The chain combines TRBV5-1 with TRBJ2-4, with D perhaps TRBD1 or TRBD2 (6 bases each). The CDR3 totals 14 residues. Germline V gene lookup returns CDR1 SGHRS and CDR2 YFSETQ. The V end was cut by 0 bases, the J end by 7 bases, with 11 bases between. The CDR3 protein is CASSLAIGGNIQYF. The CDR3 coding sequence is TGCGCCAGCAGCTTGGCGATAGGGGGGAACATTCAGTACTTC.

In this sample, this clone turned up a few times. V usage is TRBV19 and J usage is TRBJ2-7; D is ambiguous. This CDR3 comprises 14 residues. Trimming took 1 base from V and 0 from J, leaving 7 bases between them. In germline, CDR1 is LNHDA, CDR2 SQIVND (reference sequence). CDR3 region: CASSIGRSSYEQYF. The CDR3 nucleotides read TGTGCCAGTAGTATAGGCCGTAGCTCCTACGAGCAGTACTTC.

The V gene is TRBV4-3, the J gene TRBJ2-3; D unresolved. The CDR3 is made up of 15 amino acids. CDR1 and CDR2 from the germline V gene are LGHNA and YSLEER. V lost 0 bases to trimming and J lost 1 base, with 8 bases between them. In DNA form, the CDR3 reads TGCGCCAGCAGCCAAGAATCGGTTGGCACAGATACGCAGTATTTT. Translated: CASSQESVGTDTQYF.

The rearrangement links TRBV5-4 to TRBJ1-1, with D tentatively TRBD1 (5 bases). V lost 1 base and J lost 2, with 9 bases in between. CDR3 length: 14 residues. The germline V gene has CDR1 SGHNT and CDR2 YYREEE (reference sequence). As DNA, the CDR3 is TGTGCCAGCAGCTTGCAGACAGCTAACACTGAAGCTTTCTTT. This gives the protein CASSLQTANTEAFF.

This clone was detected only once. The chain uses TRBV7-2 and TRBJ2-3; D possibly matches TRBD1 or TRBD2 (5 bases each). The CDR3 spans 13 residues. Germline lookup yields CDR1 SGHTA and CDR2 FQGNSA. V lost 6 bases, J lost 2 bases, and 9 bases lay in between. The CDR3 region has the DNA TGTGCCAGCAGTTGGGACGACACAGATACGCAGTATTTT. Translating it yields CASSWDDTDTQYF.

The chain combines TRBV9 with TRBJ1-3, with D perhaps matching TRBD1 (5 bases). CDR3 length: 13 residues. V shed 3 bases and J shed 3 bases, with 7 bases lying between them. Germline assignment: CDR1 SGDLS and CDR2 YYNGEE. CDR3 bases: TGTGCCAGCAGCGAGGACATTGGAAACACCATATATTTT. Translating it yields CASSEDIGNTIYF.

The chain is built from TRBV4-1 and TRBJ2-5; maybe TRBD2 (5 bases). The CDR3 is 13 residues long. Per the germline V gene, CDR1 is MGHRA and CDR2 is YSYEKL. The V and J ends lost 4 bases and 0 bases respectively, with 6 bases between them. The CDR3 region is CASSLAYQETQYF. CDR3 DNA: TGCGCCAGCAGCCTAGCGTACCAAGAGACCCAGTACTTC.

This chain links TRBV18 with TRBJ1-1; unclear D gene. The germline gives CDR1 KGHSH, CDR2 LQKENI. The CDR3 is made up of 14 amino acids. V lost 3 bases, J lost 0 bases, and 8 bases lay in between. As DNA, the CDR3 is TGTGCCAGCTCACCTTGGTCGGTGAACACTGAAGCTTTCTTT. Its protein product is CASSPWSVNTEAFF.

This chain links TRBV27 with TRBJ2-7, with 9 bases lining up with TRBD2. Germline V gives CDR1 MNHEY, CDR2 SMNVEV (reference sequence). The CDR3 consists of 14 residues. V gave up 9 bases and J gave up 2 bases; unmatched junction bases: 8. The DNA for the CDR3 is TGTGCCAGTGCAAATAGCGGGGGAGCCTACGAGCAGTACTTC. Protein: CASANSGGAYEQYF.

The rearrangement uses TRBV24-1 and TRBJ1-2; a possible D gene is TRBD1 (5 bases). Trimming shortened V by 10 bases and J by 6 bases, and 14 bases separated the two germline ends. The CDR3 is made up of 12 amino acids. Germline values: CDR1 KGHDR, CDR2 SFDVKD. The CDR3 bases are TGTGCCACGAGGGGACGGGCCGATGGCTACACCTTC. The encoded protein is CATRGRADGYTF.

J is TRBJ1-6 and V is TRBV18; 11 bases are shared with TRBD1. Looked up from germline, CDR1 is KGHSH and CDR2 is LQKENI. V was clipped by 3 bases and J by 5 bases; unmatched bases: 6. The CDR3 sequence is 17 residues long. The CDR3 region has the DNA TGTGCCAGCTCACCCTACGGACAGGGGGCAAATAATTCACCCCTCCACTTT. Its translation: CASSPYGQGANNSPLHF.

The count of this clone is one. The chain is built from TRBV7-5 and TRBJ1-1. TRBV7-5 is annotated as a pseudogene. This CDR3 is built from 14 residues. The CDR3 DNA is TGTGTCAGAAGCTTAGAGGCGGTGAGCCCTGAAGCTTTCTTT. Protein sequence: CVRSLEAVSPEAFF.

As for this clone: Other nucleotide sequences from this sample produce the same CDR3. The chain joins TRBV27 to TRBJ1-1; D not resolved. This CDR3 has 13 residues. Germline loops: CDR1 MNHEY, CDR2 SMNVEV (reference sequence). V lost 2 bases and J lost 3, with 7 bases in between. The CDR3 DNA sequence: TGTGCCAGCAGTTTAGGTTTGTACACTGAAGCTTTCTTT. As protein: CASSLGLYTEAFF.

This clone was observed a single time. V is TRBV12-3 or TRBV12-4 and J is TRBJ1-2; unclear D gene. The CDR3 has 13 amino acids. The V end lost 2 bases, the J end lost 1 base, and 5 bases lay between the germline ends. CDR3 sequence (DNA): TGTGCCAGCAGTTTATCCAGTAACTATGGCTACACCTTC. Encoded protein: CASSLSSNYGYTF.